A selection of T cell receptor beta chains follows, all from one sample in a study of cytomegalovirus exposure and HLA in healthy donors. The assay was immunoSEQ multiplex PCR, and TCRdb's table has in-frame clones only and misses some. This table holds about 330,000 clones, about nine tenths found once. Sequenced material: PBMCs. These receptors originate from a woman under 30 in good health and CMV-seronegative. Each CDR3 is given with its conserved first and last residue. Each record gives: V gene, clone size, J gene, D gene, CDR3 length, CDR3 DNA, CDR3 protein. The D gene is left open where the match is weak. The size of a clone is reported for some rows only, either as once, few or many, or as a class for expanded clones.

TRBV6-1,-,TRBJ1-4,-,12,TGTGCCGGTCGGAGAGGGTTGGAAAAACTGTTTTTT,CAGRRGLEKLFF
TRBV4-2,once,TRBJ2-2,TRBD2,16,TGTGCCAGCAGCCAAGAAACGGGGGGGAACACCGGGGAGCTGTTTTTT,CASSQETGGNTGELFF
TRBV6-5,few,TRBJ2-7,TRBD2,13,TGTGCCAGCAGTACCCCAGCGGGAGGCGAGCAGTACTTC,CASSTPAGGEQYF
TRBV2,-,TRBJ2-7,-,16,TGTGCCAGCAGTGAACCCGAACAGGCCGTGTCCTACGAGCAGTACTTC,CASSEPEQAVSYEQYF
TRBV19,-,TRBJ2-1,-,15,TGTGCCAGTAGTCCCGGGACTCTGGGCTACAATGAGCAGTTCTTC,CASSPGTLGYNEQFF
TRBV7-2,-,TRBJ2-5,TRBD1,15,TGTGCCAGCAGCTTACCCCCCGGGACAGGGGGAGGCCAGTACTTC,CASSLPPGTGGGQYF
TRBV5-4,-,TRBJ1-4,TRBD1,16,TGTGCCAGCAGCAAGGGAGGACAGGGTACTAATGAAAAACTGTTTTTT,CASSKGGQGTNEKLFF
TRBV6-6,-,TRBJ2-1,-,12,TGTGCCAGCAGTTACTCGGAGTCTGAGCAGTTCTTC,CASSYSESEQFF
TRBV6-5,-,TRBJ2-2,-,13,TGTGCCAGCAGTCTCGGAGGTGGCGGGGAGCTGTTTTTT,CASSLGGGGELFF
TRBV6-5,-,TRBJ1-2,TRBD1,14,TGTGCCAGCACCGGGACAGAGAATAACTATGGCTACACCTTC,CASTGTENNYGYTF
TRBV6-5,-,TRBJ2-3,TRBD2,14,TGTGCCAGCAGACCGGGAGGGAGCACAGATACGCAGTATTTT,CASRPGGSTDTQYF
TRBV18,-,TRBJ2-2,TRBD2,17,TGTGCCAGCTCACCGGGGACTAGCGGTACGGACACCGGGGAGCTGTTTTTT,CASSPGTSGTDTGELFF
TRBV15,-,TRBJ2-6,TRBD1,18,TGTGCCACCAGCAGAGATCCGACTACAGGGGCTGGGGCCAACGTCCTGACTTTC,CATSRDPTTGAGANVLTF
TRBV27,-,TRBJ2-1,-,17,TGTGCCAGCAGTCCCACGCCCCTAGCAGAACCTTACAATGAGCAGTTCTTC,CASSPTPLAEPYNEQFF
TRBV2,once,TRBJ1-1,-,16,TGTGCCAGCAGTGAGACAAAAACAGGGCGGAACACTGAAGCTTTCTTT,CASSETKTGRNTEAFF
TRBV4-3,-,TRBJ1-2,-,15,TGCGCCAGCAGCCAAGATCGCGGGGGGCATAGTGGCTACACCTTC,CASSQDRGGHSGYTF
TRBV7-2,-,TRBJ1-1,-,14,TGTGCCAGCAGCTGGACAGATGAAGGCACTGAAGCTTTCTTT,CASSWTDEGTEAFF
TRBV14,few,TRBJ1-1,-,17,TGTGCCAGCAGCCAAGTTCATCGGGGGTCGGTGAACACTGAAGCTTTCTTT,CASSQVHRGSVNTEAFF
TRBV6-1,-,TRBJ2-7,-,15,TGTGCCAGCAGTGATCTTAAGCGATCCGCCTACGAGCAGTACTTC,CASSDLKRSAYEQYF
TRBV28,-,TRBJ1-5,TRBD1,14,TGTGCCAGCATTGAGGGGGCTGGCAATCAGCCCCAGCATTTT,CASIEGAGNQPQHF
TRBV5-8,-,TRBJ1-5,-,13,TGTGCCAGCAGCTTGTTCGCACAGGGCGAAGTATATTTT,CASSLFAQGEVYF
TRBV6-6,-,TRBJ1-4,TRBD1,15,TGTGCCAGCAGTTACCCTGACAGGGGGGACGAAAAACTGTTTTTT,CASSYPDRGDEKLFF
TRBV6-5,once,TRBJ2-1,TRBD2,15,TGTGCCAGCGTCCTTAGCGGGACGTTCTACAATGAGCAGTTCTTC,CASVLSGTFYNEQFF
TRBV29-1,-,TRBJ2-5,TRBD2,16,TGCAGCGTTGTAGGACTAGCGGGAGCTTTGGGGGAGACCCAGTACTTC,CSVVGLAGALGETQYF
TRBV11-2,-,TRBJ2-7,TRBD2,15,TGTGCCAGCAGCCCCTCCGGGACTAGCAGTTACGAGCAGTACTTC,CASSPSGTSSYEQYF
TRBV9,-,TRBJ2-1,TRBD2,15,TGTGCCAGCAGCGCAGCGGGACTAGCGGGAGACGAGCAGTTCTTC,CASSAAGLAGDEQFF
TRBV28,-,TRBJ2-7,TRBD1,13,TGTGCCAGCGGACAGGGGGGCCCCTACGAGCAGTACTTC,CASGQGGPYEQYF
TRBV28,-,TRBJ1-3,TRBD1,15,TGTGCCAGCAGTCCCCCGGGACAGGGGGGAAACACCATATATTTT,CASSPPGQGGNTIYF
TRBV7-9,-,TRBJ2-3,-,16,TGTGCCAGCAGCTTATCTCAGGGGCGGAACACAGATACGCAGTATTTT,CASSLSQGRNTDTQYF
TRBV19,once,TRBJ1-5,TRBD1,14,TGTGCCACCGCGGGACAGCTTCCCAATCAGCCCCAGCATTTT,CATAGQLPNQPQHF
TRBV5-1,-,TRBJ1-1,TRBD1,13,TGCGCCAGCAGCTCGGGACAGGGGACTGAAGCTTTCTTT,CASSSGQGTEAFF